The next 18 T cell receptor beta chains were all read from a single sample in a study of memory CD4+ T cells and cytomegalovirus serostatus. Repertoires were generated with immunoSEQ multiplex PCR, while TCRdb's copy carries only in-frame clones and drops some. The sample lists about 75,000 clones, 78% occurring once. The sort gate was single viable CD3+CD4+CD8-CD45RO+ cells for memory CD4+ T cells. The sequencing input was memory CD4+ T cells from blood. The receptor source for this set is an adult in good health and CMV-seropositive.

This chain links TRBV7-9 with TRBJ1-3, with 9 bases aligning to TRBD1. V lost 4 bases, J lost 3 bases, and 10 bases stayed unmatched. Germline CDR1 reads SEHNR; CDR2 reads FQNEAQ (reference sequence). The CDR3 spans 17 residues. The CDR3 loop is CASSSGRDRVFGNTIYF. The CDR3 coding sequence is TGTGCCAGCAGCTCAGGGCGGGACAGGGTTTTTGGAAACACCATATATTTT.

This clone turned up a few times. The rearrangement uses TRBV6-1 and TRBJ2-1, with 9 bases that match TRBD1. Trimming removed 3 bases from V and 6 bases from J; junction bases left unmatched: 9. CDR3 length: 16 amino acids. Germline V lookup: CDR1 MNHNS, CDR2 SASEGT. The CDR3 DNA sequence: TGTGCCAGCAGTGAGTTACCGGGACAGGGTAGCAATGAGCAGTTCTTC. Amino acid sequence: CASSELPGQGSNEQFF.

This sequence joins TRBV7-9 and TRBJ2-1, with D uncertain. Germline-derived CDR1 and CDR2 are SEHNR and FQNEAQ (reference sequence). V was trimmed by 4 bases and J by 5 bases, leaving 12 bases between them. There are 14 residues in the CDR3. The CDR3 loop reads CASSSPPEHNEQFF. CDR3 nucleotide sequence: TGTGCCAGCAGCTCCCCACCGGAGCACAATGAGCAGTTCTTC. Based on the CDR3 plus reference TRBV7-9 and TRBJ2-1, the full variable domain is DTGVSQNPRHKITKRGQNVTFRCDPISEHNRLYWYRQTLGQGPEFLTYFQNEAQLEKSRLLSDRFSAERPKGSFSTLEIQRTEQGDSAMYLCASSSPPEHNEQFFGPGTRLTVL.

The CDR3 region is CASRYKERGNQPQHF. In nucleotides, the CDR3 is TGTGCCAGTAGGTACAAGGAAAGGGGCAATCAGCCCCAGCATTTT. The rearrangement links TRBV19 to TRBJ1-5; D remains ambiguous. CDR1 is LNHDA and CDR2 is SQIVND in the germline V gene (reference sequence). V lost 6 bases to trimming and J lost 2 bases, with 14 bases between them. This CDR3 contains 15 residues.

This clone has just a few counts. The chain employs TRBV5-1 and TRBJ1-1; D is unclear. Germline CDR1 SGHRS, CDR2 YFSETQ. The CDR3 length is 14 residues. Trimming shortened V by 5 bases and J by 3 bases, and 14 bases separated the two germline ends. Here the CDR3 DNA reads TGCGCCAGCAGTCCGACGGGCCGGGACACTGAAGCTTTCTTT. It specifies CASSPTGRDTEAFF.

This clone was seen only a few times. The genes are TRBV11-3 and TRBJ2-5; 9 bases fit TRBD1. The ends lost 5 bases at V and 4 bases at J; junction bases unmatched: 8. This CDR3 comprises 15 residues. Germline assignment: CDR1 SGHNT and CDR2 YENEEA. The CDR3 loop reads CASSQQGASGETQYF. The CDR3 bases are TGTGCCAGCAGCCAACAGGGGGCTTCAGGAGAGACCCAGTACTTC.

The gene calls are TRBV6-1 and TRBJ2-7, with unresolved D. Trimming took 2 bases from V and 0 from J, leaving 14 bases between them. The V gene's germline CDR1 is MNHNS and CDR2 SASEGT. There are 16 residues in the CDR3. The CDR3 nucleotides read TGTGCCAGCAGTGAAATGGTAGCCCGGAGCTCCTACGAGCAGTACTTC. Encoded protein: CASSEMVARSSYEQYF.

The V gene is TRBV5-7, the J gene TRBJ1-5; no clear D. TRBV5-7 is marked as an open reading frame, function uncertain. V shed 4 bases and J shed 5 bases, with 19 bases lying between them. There are 16 residues in the CDR3. The CDR3 DNA follows: TGTGCCAGCAGCCCGCGGGTGTCAGCATGCTATCAGCCCCAGCATTTT. Amino acids: CASSPRVSACYQPQHF.

This chain connects TRBV15 to TRBJ1-2; 7 bases agree with TRBD1. Germline assignment: CDR1 LNHNV and CDR2 YYDKDF (reference sequence). Trimming removed 0 bases from V and 0 bases from J; junction bases left unmatched: 10. The length of the CDR3 is 18 residues. Here the CDR3 reads CATSRDPPDRQANYGYTF. DNA for the CDR3: TGTGCCACCAGCAGAGATCCCCCGGACAGGCAAGCTAACTATGGCTACACCTTC.

This chain links TRBV11-2 with TRBJ2-5; D call uncertain. Trimming shortened V by 5 bases and J by 0 bases, and 13 bases separated the two germline ends. CDR1 is SGHAT and CDR2 is FQNNGV in the germline V gene. CDR3 length equals 15 residues. CDR3 sequence: CASSLRPPHQETQYF. DNA for the CDR3: TGTGCCAGCAGCCTCAGACCTCCGCACCAAGAGACCCAGTACTTC.

The chain couples TRBV19 to TRBJ2-1; D might be TRBD2 (6 bases). This CDR3 contains 19 residues. Germline V lookup: CDR1 LNHDA, CDR2 SQIVND (reference sequence). V was cut by 2 bases and J by 0 bases, with 20 bases left in between. CDR3 protein: CASSITFAGFNPSYNEQFF. The DNA for the CDR3 is TGTGCCAGTAGTATAACGTTTGCGGGATTCAACCCCTCCTACAATGAGCAGTTCTTC.

On this clone: Given the absence of the conserved phenylalanine or tryptophan at the CDR3 end, a read error is likely. J is TRBJ1-2 and V is TRBV29-1; the match to TRBD1 covers 8 bases. This CDR3 is 14 amino acids long. Germline assignment: CDR1 SQVTM and CDR2 ANQGSEA. Trimming removed 5 bases from V and 8 bases from J; junction bases left unmatched: 13. The CDR3 loop is CSVPRRTGTGGYTL. Here the CDR3 DNA reads TGCAGCGTTCCAAGGAGGACAGGGACGGGCGGCTACACCCTC.

The chain recombines TRBV6-1 with TRBJ1-4, with D unresolved. Germline lookup yields CDR1 MNHNS and CDR2 SASEGT. Deletions cut 5 bases from V and 8 bases from J, with 12 bases between. The CDR3 is 13 residues long. The CDR3 here is CASSRGSREKLFF. DNA of the CDR3: TGTGCCAGCAGTCGAGGGTCCAGGGAAAAACTGTTTTTT.

This rearrangement joins TRBV29-1 to TRBJ1-4; weak D call: TRBD1 (6 bases). The CDR3 has 15 residues. Trimming removed 0 bases from V and 7 bases from J, with 15 bases in between. Germline V gene data show CDR1 as SQVTM and CDR2 as ANQGSEA. As DNA, the CDR3 is TGCAGCGTTGAAGATATTGGGGGGGCAGGTGAAAAACTGTTTTTT. Protein product: CSVEDIGGAGEKLFF.

This chain connects TRBV12-5 to TRBJ2-1; 12 nucleotides align to TRBD2. Germline CDR1 LGHNT, CDR2 FRNRAP. CDR3 length: 16 residues. The J segment lost 10 bases and the V segment lost 3 bases, leaving 10 bases of the junction unmatched. The CDR3, as DNA: TGTGCTAGTGGTTTCCCCCGACTAGCGGGAGTATCCGAGCAGTTCTTC. This translates into CASGFPRLAGVSEQFF.

The sample holds a few counts of this clone. This sequence joins TRBV20-1 and TRBJ1-1; D is ambiguous. This CDR3 comprises 11 residues. V lost 4 bases to trimming and J lost 1 base, with 4 bases between them. CDR1 and CDR2 (germline): DFQATT, SNEGSKA (reference sequence). The CDR3 protein is CSATTNTEAFF. CDR3 coding DNA: TGCAGTGCTACGACGAACACTGAAGCTTTCTTT.

The rearrangement uses TRBV7-2 and TRBJ1-1; 9 bases match TRBD1. The CDR3 sequence is 15 residues long. Losses at the gene ends were 5 bases for V and 9 bases for J; bases not matched to a gene: 13. The germline V gene encodes CDR1 SGHTA and CDR2 FQGNSA. The CDR3 sequence is CASSEAIQGADKAFF. CDR3 in DNA: TGTGCCAGCAGCGAGGCCATACAGGGGGCTGATAAAGCTTTCTTT.

Details on this clone: As the CDR3 is not closed by the conserved phenylalanine or tryptophan, this likely results from a read error. V gene TRBV28 combines with J gene TRBJ1-2; TRBD1 might be the D (5 bases). The CDR3 totals 16 residues. Per germline, CDR1 MDHEN and CDR2 SYDVKM. CDR3 nucleotides: TGTGCCAGCAGCTTATCCCAGAGGGGATCGGTGGAGGGCTACACCTTG. It specifies CASSLSQRGSVEGYTL.